These 11 T cell receptor beta chains were sequenced from one sample in a study of cytomegalovirus exposure and HLA in healthy donors. The PCR ran on 60 Vbeta and 13 Jbeta primers. TCRdb's table, derived via immunoSEQ multiplex PCR, lists solely in-frame clones and lacks some. The table lists hundreds of thousands of clones, 75% to 80% of them singletons. The specimen was PBMCs. These receptors all stem from a male donor in good health and CMV-seronegative.

The J gene is TRBJ2-5, the V gene TRBV5-4; TRBD2 is a possible D gene (5 bases). Germline V gene data show CDR1 as SGHNT and CDR2 as YYREEE (reference sequence). The CDR3 contains 14 residues. With 5 bases removed from V and 3 bases from J, the gap between germline ends came to 14 bases. CDR3 DNA: TGTGCCAGCAGTGAAGTAACGGGGAAAGAGACCCAGTACTTC. It specifies CASSEVTGKETQYF.

J is TRBJ2-7 and V is TRBV27; TRBD1 matches 7 bases. This CDR3 is 13 amino acids long. The junction had 5 bases not matched to a gene; V was cut back by 6 bases and J by 3 bases. Per the germline V gene, CDR1 is MNHEY and CDR2 is SMNVEV (reference sequence). CDR3 in amino acids: CASSTGALYEQYF. The CDR3 bases are TGTGCCAGCAGCACAGGGGCCCTCTACGAGCAGTACTTC.

This chain uses TRBV4-2 with TRBJ2-5; D is perhaps TRBD1 (5 bases). The CDR3 has 15 residues. Per germline, CDR1 LGHNA and CDR2 YNFKEQ. With 0 bases removed from V and 2 bases from J, the gap between germline ends came to 10 bases. The CDR3 coding sequence is TGTGCCAGCAGCCAAGATTTGGGGCTACAAGAGACCCAGTACTTC. Translating it yields CASSQDLGLQETQYF.

This clone was seen just once. As DNA, the CDR3 is TGTGCCAGCTCACTACGGGGGGAGAATCAGCCCCAGCATTTT. Protein sequence: CASSLRGENQPQHF. The chain has TRBV18 and TRBJ1-5; the D gene is possibly TRBD1 (5 bases). The germline gives CDR1 KGHSH, CDR2 LQKENI. This CDR3 comprises 14 residues. V lost 4 bases and J lost 4, with 11 bases in between.

V usage is TRBV4-2 and J usage is TRBJ2-7; tentatively, D is TRBD2 (5 bases). V was clipped by 0 bases and J by 3 bases, with 15 bases between them. The CDR3 has 16 amino acids. CDR1 and CDR2 from the germline V gene are LGHNA and YNFKEQ. CDR3: CASSQDQSGAYYEQYF. DNA of the CDR3: TGTGCCAGCAGCCAAGATCAGAGCGGAGCATACTACGAGCAGTACTTC.

The V gene is TRBV27, the J gene TRBJ2-1; 7 nucleotides match TRBD1. CDR1 and CDR2 (germline): MNHEY, SMNVEV (reference sequence). Trimming cost V 2 bases and J 4 bases; bases outside gene matches: 8. CDR3 length equals 16 residues. The CDR3 DNA is TGTGCCAGCAGTTTACCAGGGGGACAGAAGTACAATGAGCAGTTCTTC. This gives the protein CASSLPGGQKYNEQFF.

This chain links TRBV18 with TRBJ1-2, with 7 bases identical to TRBD1. With V trimmed by 1 base and J by 1 base, 0 bases remained unmatched. Germline V gene sequence: CDR1 KGHSH, CDR2 LQKENI. The CDR3 consists of 14 residues. In DNA form, the CDR3 reads TGTGCCAGCTCACCACGACAGGGTAACTATGGCTACACCTTC. This codes for CASSPRQGNYGYTF.

This clone was detected a few times. This rearrangement joins TRBV7-2 to TRBJ2-3, with D tentatively TRBD2 (5 bases). With 5 bases removed from V and 2 bases from J, the gap between germline ends came to 14 bases. The CDR3 contains 15 residues. The germline gives CDR1 SGHTA, CDR2 FQGNSA. The CDR3 reads CASSLSLATTDTQYF. As DNA, the CDR3 is TGTGCCAGCAGCCTTAGTTTAGCGACCACAGATACGCAGTATTTT.

The CDR3 DNA sequence: TGTGCCAGCAGCGGCTCCGGACTAGCGGGGGGGCCCCACTACGAGCAGTACTTC. It encodes CASSGSGLAGGPHYEQYF. The genes are TRBV5-4 and TRBJ2-7; 15 bases map to TRBD2. Germline CDR1 is SGHNT and CDR2 is YYREEE (reference sequence). The CDR3 spans 18 residues. J lost 3 bases, V lost 4 bases, and 11 bases had no gene match. Full variable domain (missing parts from reference TRBV5-4 and TRBJ2-7): ETGVTQSPTHLIKTRGQQVTLRCSSQSGHNTVSWYQQALGQGPQFIFQYYREEENGRGNFPPRFSGLQFPNYSSELNVNALELDDSALYLCASSGSGLAGGPHYEQYFGPGTRLTVT.

The V and J genes are TRBV28 and TRBJ1-5, with TRBD1 identical over 7 bases. V trimming: 6 bases; J trimming: 5 bases; junction bases outside the gene matches: 7. From germline, CDR1 is MDHEN and CDR2 SYDVKM. This CDR3 region has 14 residues. CDR3 sequence (DNA): TGTGCCAGCAGCAACCGGGACAGATATCAGCCCCAGCATTTT. Protein: CASSNRDRYQPQHF. The whole variable domain, remainder taken from reference TRBV28 and TRBJ1-5, is DVKVTQSSRYLVKRTGEKVFLECVQDMDHENMFWYRQDPGLGLRLIYFSYDVKMKEKGDIPEGYSVSREKKERFSLILESASTNQTSMYLCASSNRDRYQPQHFGDGTRLSIL.

The chain employs TRBV6-5 and TRBJ2-3, with 8 nucleotides matching TRBD2. V gave up 10 bases and J gave up 4 bases; unmatched junction bases: 10. The CDR3 runs 14 residues. The germline CDR1 and CDR2 sequences are MNHEY and SVGAGI. CDR3 DNA: TGTGCCACTCACGGAGGTAGCGGGGCAGATACGCAGTATTTT. Its translation: CATHGGSGADTQYF.